This TCR beta chain was recovered during a study of cytomegalovirus exposure and HLA in healthy donors. The study, taken as a whole, reports: Sequencing likely caused a cluster of highly shared sequence variants. The records held CMV serostatus as the only immune exposure information.

This PCR relied on a set of 60 Vbeta primers and 13 Jbeta primers. TCRdb keeps only in-frame clones here, not all; method: immunoSEQ multiplex PCR. In the table there are approximately 150,000 clones, 80% of which are singletons. Remarks on this clone: The target antigen is unknown.

Donors counted as nominally healthy when sampled, yet unrecorded immune exposures were likely. Per germline, CDR1 SGHDT and CDR2 YYEEEE. The V gene lost 0 bases and the J gene lost 1 base, with 8 bases spanning the gap. The CDR3 is 15 amino acids. The sample comprised PBMCs. This TCR derives from a man younger than 45 in good health and CMV-seropositive. This chain links TRBV5-6 with TRBJ1-5, with a tentative D call TRBD1 (5 bases). The CDR3 loop reads CASSLAGLSNQPQHF. CDR3 DNA sequence: TGTGCCAGCAGCTTGGCAGGGCTAAGCAATCAGCCCCAGCATTTT.